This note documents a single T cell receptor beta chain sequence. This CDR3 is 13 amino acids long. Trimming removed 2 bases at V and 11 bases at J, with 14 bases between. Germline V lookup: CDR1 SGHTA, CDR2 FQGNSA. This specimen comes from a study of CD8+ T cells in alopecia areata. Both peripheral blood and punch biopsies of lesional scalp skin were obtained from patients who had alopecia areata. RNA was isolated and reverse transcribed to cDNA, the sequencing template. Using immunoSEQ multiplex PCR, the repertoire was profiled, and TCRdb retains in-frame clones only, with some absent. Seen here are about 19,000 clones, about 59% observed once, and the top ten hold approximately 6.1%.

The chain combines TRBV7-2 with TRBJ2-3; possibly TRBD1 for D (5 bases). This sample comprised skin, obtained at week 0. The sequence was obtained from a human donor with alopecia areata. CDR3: CASSLNKGWGQYF. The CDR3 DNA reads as TGTGCCAGCAGCTTAAACAAGGGGTGGGGGCAGTATTTT.